This T cell receptor (beta chain) was observed in a study of blood T cell repertoires in COVID-19. Study-wide background: Collection of acute and convalescent COVID-19 samples took place in the United States, Italy and Spain.

V lost 6 bases to trimming and J lost 9 bases; unmatched junction nucleotides: 11. The CDR3 totals 14 residues. Germline V CDR1 and CDR2: LGHNT, FRNRAP. Original processing notes: Amplification of reference gene primers provided the estimated nucleated cell counts. Libraries were prepared by immunoSEQ multiplex PCR; TCRdb keeps only in-frame clonotypes and omits some of them. V and J calls plus clone size are reproduced from that table; the DNA served to infer D and trimming. The data contain 200,000 to 250,000 clones, roughly 90% of them singletons. This clonotype originated in a woman aged 55-70 years with acute or convalescent COVID-19. The chain has TRBV12-5 and TRBJ2-1; 7 bases match TRBD1. Input material: peripheral blood. The CDR3 region has the DNA TGTGCTAGTGGACTGGCTGGGACAGAAGGTGAGCAGTTCTTC. The encoded protein is CASGLAGTEGEQFF. Together with reference TRBV12-5 and TRBJ2-1, the CDR3 gives the full variable domain: DARVTQTPRHKVTEMGQEVTMRCQPILGHNTVFWYRQTMMQGLELLAYFRNRAPLDDSGMPKDRFSAEMPDATLATLKIQPSEPRDSAVYFCASGLAGTEGEQFFGPGTRLTVL.